The 28 T cell receptor beta chains listed next were all sequenced from one sample in a study of cytomegalovirus exposure and HLA in healthy donors. Sequencing used immunoSEQ multiplex PCR; TCRdb keeps in-frame clones, though not all of them. Seen here are 130,000 or so clones, 85% to 90% observed once, and the top ten hold 3% to 3.5%. The specimen was PBMCs. These receptors were collected from a man in his thirties or forties in good health and CMV-seronegative.

This rearrangement joins TRBV6-1 to TRBJ2-5; the match to TRBD1 covers 11 bases. The CDR3 has 16 residues. Trimming took 4 bases from V and 1 from J; bases not matched to a gene: 5. Germline assignment: CDR1 MNHNS and CDR2 SASEGT. The DNA for the CDR3 is TGTGCCAGCAGTGCCCGGACAGGGGGCCTCCAAGAGACCCAGTACTTC. Its translation: CASSARTGGLQETQYF.

V and J are TRBV7-2 and TRBJ2-7; TRBD2 matches 8 bases. Germline CDR1 is SGHTA and CDR2 is FQGNSA. The CDR3 is 17 amino acids. J lost 0 bases, V lost 5 bases, and 12 bases had no gene match. The CDR3 nucleotides read TGTGCCAGCAGCGGCGGGCGGGGGGCTTACGGCTCCTACGAGCAGTACTTC. Translated: CASSGGRGAYGSYEQYF.

The chain joins TRBV5-1 to TRBJ2-2, with 8 bases that match TRBD1. Germline CDR1 and CDR2: SGHRS and YFSETQ. The V and J ends lost 4 bases and 5 bases, in that order; junction bases with no gene match: 13. The CDR3 is 17 amino acids. The CDR3 nucleotides are TGCGCCAGCAGCCCCCGGGACAGGCCCTCTGAGACCGGGGAGCTGTTTTTT. Translating it yields CASSPRDRPSETGELFF.

The chain joins TRBV6-4 to TRBJ1-4; TRBD1 aligns across 11 bases. The CDR3 sequence is 17 residues long. CDR1 MRHNA and CDR2 SNTAGT come from the germline V gene. Germline trimming cut 0 bases from V and 6 bases from J; bases unmatched to any gene: 6. The CDR3 nucleotides are TGTGCCAGCAGTGACTCCATCCCGGGACAGGGGGATGAAAAACTGTTTTTT. Amino acids: CASSDSIPGQGDEKLFF.

This clone has just one count. The chain joins TRBV7-9 to TRBJ1-1; no clear D gene. The V and J ends lost 3 bases and 6 bases respectively, with 8 bases between them. The CDR3 has 12 residues. Germline CDR1 and CDR2: SEHNR and FQNEAQ (reference sequence). The CDR3 is CASSLGGSEAFF. CDR3 sequence (DNA): TGTGCCAGCAGCTTGGGAGGTTCTGAAGCTTTCTTT.

The rearrangement joins TRBV7-9 to TRBJ2-7, with 7 bases aligning to TRBD2. Trimming took 3 bases from V and 0 from J; bases not matched to a gene: 5. Germline CDR1 reads SEHNR; CDR2 reads FQNEAQ (reference sequence). This CDR3 is built from 15 residues. The CDR3: CASSLGRDLSYEQYF. DNA of the CDR3: TGTGCCAGCAGCTTGGGGAGGGACCTCTCCTACGAGCAGTACTTC. The full variable domain, with the rest looked up from reference TRBV7-9 and TRBJ2-7, is DTGVSQNPRHKITKRGQNVTFRCDPISEHNRLYWYRQTLGQGPEFLTYFQNEAQLEKSRLLSDRFSAERPKGSFSTLEIQRTEQGDSAMYLCASSLGRDLSYEQYFGPGTRLTVT.

CDR3 loop: CASSFGTGSSYEQYF. DNA for the CDR3: TGTGCCAGCAGTTTCGGGACAGGGAGCTCCTACGAGCAGTACTTC. The rearrangement links TRBV27 to TRBJ2-7; TRBD1 matches at 9 bases. CDR3 length equals 15 residues. CDR1 and CDR2 from the germline V gene are MNHEY and SMNVEV (reference sequence). V was pared by 3 bases and J by 0 bases, with 3 bases of the junction left unmatched.

Concerning this clone: The sample contains more than one DNA sequence encoding this CDR3. V usage is TRBV29-1 and J usage is TRBJ2-7, with 7 positions matching TRBD1. This CDR3 spans 12 amino acids. Germline CDR1 reads SQVTM; CDR2 reads ANQGSEA. Unmatched junction bases numbered 4, after V lost 6 bases and J lost 2 bases. The DNA for the CDR3 is TGCAGCGTACGGGACAGAGCCTACGAGCAGTACTTC. It translates to CSVRDRAYEQYF.

The gene calls are TRBV6-6 and TRBJ2-1, with TRBD2 matching 8 bases. Trimming took 6 bases from V and 5 from J; bases not matched to a gene: 12. Germline values: CDR1 MNHNY, CDR2 SVGAGI (reference sequence). The CDR3 is 16 residues long. The CDR3 nucleotides read TGTGCCAGCAGAGACTCAAGCGGGGGAAGCCACAATGAGCAGTTCTTC. Protein product: CASRDSSGGSHNEQFF.

The gene calls are TRBV7-6 and TRBJ2-7; D ambiguous. The CDR3 runs 14 residues. CDR1 is SGHVS and CDR2 is FNYEAQ in the germline V gene. V lost 1 base to trimming and J lost 2 bases, with 9 bases between them. The CDR3 region is CASSLDGGAYEQYF. The CDR3, as DNA: TGTGCCAGCAGCTTAGATGGCGGTGCCTACGAGCAGTACTTC.

The genes are TRBV5-1 and TRBJ2-5; tentative D call: TRBD1 (6 bases). Trimming cost V 0 bases and J 5 bases, with 17 bases left between them. Germline V gives CDR1 SGHRS, CDR2 YFSETQ. The CDR3 covers 16 residues. Here the CDR3 DNA reads TGCGCCAGCAGCTTGGGACAAGGGGGTTCCCGGGAGACCCAGTACTTC. It is translated as CASSLGQGGSRETQYF.

The V gene is TRBV5-1, the J gene TRBJ1-2; weak D call: TRBD1 (6 bases). The CDR3 runs 13 residues. Trimming pared 4 bases from V and 4 bases from J, leaving 11 bases between. Germline CDR1 and CDR2: SGHRS and YFSETQ. The CDR3 loop is CASSPGATYGYTF. The CDR3 coding sequence is TGCGCCAGCAGCCCAGGGGCCACCTATGGCTACACCTTC.

V gene TRBV5-6 combines with J gene TRBJ1-1, with 7 positions matching TRBD1. The V segment lost 1 base and the J segment 1 base; nucleotides outside the gene matches: 7. This CDR3 comprises 16 residues. Germline-derived CDR1 and CDR2 are SGHDT and YYEEEE. CDR3 nucleotides: TGTGCCAGCAGCTTGCTTGGGAGGACAGGGAACACTGAAGCTTTCTTT. Encoded protein: CASSLLGRTGNTEAFF.

The chain is built from TRBV5-8 and TRBJ2-1; 7 bases agree with TRBD1. The CDR3 has 13 amino acids. V trimming: 3 bases; J trimming: 6 bases; junction bases outside the gene matches: 3. Germline V lookup: CDR1 SGHTS, CDR2 YDEGEE. The DNA for the CDR3 is TGTGCCAGCAGCTCGGGACAGTTCAATGAGCAGTTCTTC. Amino acid sequence: CASSSGQFNEQFF. The whole variable domain, filled in from reference TRBV5-8 and TRBJ2-1, reads EAGVTQSPTHLIKTRGQQATLRCSPISGHTSVYWYQQALGLGLQFLLWYDEGEERNRGNFPPRFSGRQFPNYSSELNVNALELEDSALYLCASSSGQFNEQFFGPGTRLTVL.

The chain employs TRBV9 and TRBJ2-7, with D perhaps matching TRBD1 (5 bases). Per germline, CDR1 SGDLS and CDR2 YYNGEE. The CDR3 runs to 11 residues. The germline V and J ends were trimmed by 7 bases and 3 bases, with 8 bases remaining between them. The CDR3 sequence is CASGQGYEQYF. The CDR3 nucleotides are TGTGCCAGCGGTCAGGGCTACGAGCAGTACTTC.

This chain connects TRBV19 to TRBJ1-5; the match to TRBD1 covers 9 bases. The V and J ends lost 4 bases and 1 base, in that order; junction bases with no gene match: 8. Germline values: CDR1 LNHDA, CDR2 SQIVND (reference sequence). The length of the CDR3 is 17 residues. CDR3: CASSNHRGLSSNQPQHF. CDR3 bases: TGTGCCAGTAGTAACCACAGGGGGCTTTCAAGCAATCAGCCCCAGCATTTT. The full variable domain, with the rest looked up from reference TRBV19 and TRBJ1-5, is DGGITQSPKYLFRKEGQNVTLSCEQNLNHDAMYWYRQDPGQGLRLIYYSQIVNDFQKGDIAEGYSVSREKKESFPLTVTSAQKNPTAFYLCASSNHRGLSSNQPQHFGDGTRLSIL.

The J gene is TRBJ2-7, the V gene TRBV7-6; tentatively, D is TRBD1 (5 bases). This CDR3 has 14 amino acids. Looked up from germline, CDR1 is SGHVS and CDR2 is FNYEAQ. Between the trimmed V and J ends, which lost 4 bases and 2 bases, there was a span of 12 bases. DNA for the CDR3: TGTGCCAGCAGCTCTAGGACACTCGCCTACGAGCAGTACTTC. Its translation: CASSSRTLAYEQYF.

CDR3 protein: CASSFGTGGTEQYF. The CDR3 nucleotides read TGTGCCAGCAGCTTCGGGACAGGGGGCACCGAGCAGTACTTC. This chain links TRBV5-6 with TRBJ2-7; the match to TRBD1 covers 12 bases. With 2 bases clipped from V and 6 bases from J, the junction kept 3 bases outside the gene matches. Germline V lookup: CDR1 SGHDT, CDR2 YYEEEE. The CDR3 is made up of 14 amino acids.

This clone was picked up a small number of times. At one of its ends the junction is not consistent with the germline gene, which may arise from a read error. This chain joins TRBV6-1 and TRBJ1-2; 7 bases match TRBD1. The CDR3 extends over 14 amino acids. Germline V CDR1 and CDR2: MNHNS, SASEGT. CDR3 loop: CASREGQEVYGYTF. CDR3 nucleotides: TGTGCCAGCAGAGAAGGACAGGAAGTCTATGGCTACACCTTC.

This chain uses TRBV7-2 with TRBJ1-5; D might be TRBD1 (6 bases). Trimming removed 4 bases at V and 0 bases at J, with 10 bases between. The CDR3 is 15 amino acids. Germline V gives CDR1 SGHTA, CDR2 FQGNSA. The CDR3 here is CASSWTVYSNQPQHF. In DNA, the CDR3 is TGTGCCAGCAGCTGGACAGTTTATAGCAATCAGCCCCAGCATTTT.

The chain combines TRBV5-1 with TRBJ1-4, with D perhaps matching TRBD1 (6 bases). V was clipped by 0 bases and J by 5 bases, with 8 bases between them. Germline V gene sequence: CDR1 SGHRS, CDR2 YFSETQ. The CDR3 totals 14 residues. CDR3 nucleotide sequence: TGCGCCAGCAGCTTGGGAGACAGGAATGAAAAACTGTTTTTT. Its translation: CASSLGDRNEKLFF.

This clone was detected only a few times. The V gene is TRBV4-2, the J gene TRBJ1-3; a possible D gene is TRBD1 (5 bases). V gave up 8 bases and J gave up 4 bases, with 21 bases separating them. Per germline, CDR1 LGHNA and CDR2 YNFKEQ. The CDR3 totals 16 residues. This chain's CDR3 is CASVFVGGTSGNTIYF. In DNA, the CDR3 is TGTGCCAGCGTATTCGTAGGAGGGACTTCGGGAAACACCATATATTTT.

The chain uses TRBV7-9 and TRBJ1-2; 8 bases agree with TRBD1. The germline V gene has CDR1 SEHNR and CDR2 FQNEAQ (reference sequence). After removal of 3 bases from V and 0 bases from J, the junction contained 3 bases not matched to a gene. This CDR3 is 15 amino acids long. CDR3 residues: CASSFSGGPNYGYTF. CDR3 DNA sequence: TGTGCCAGCAGCTTCTCAGGGGGCCCTAACTATGGCTACACCTTC.

The gene calls are TRBV20-1 and TRBJ1-6; D not resolved. The CDR3 extends over 11 amino acids. The V end lost 0 bases, the J end lost 16 bases, and 10 bases lay between the germline ends. CDR1 is DFQATT and CDR2 is SNEGSKA in the germline V gene (reference sequence). The CDR3, as DNA: TGCAGTGCTAGAGACGTTGCAGCGCTCCACTTT. Translated, it gives CSARDVAALHF.

The chain recombines TRBV28 with TRBJ2-1; 10 bases align to TRBD1. After removal of 5 bases from V and 7 bases from J, the junction contained 5 bases not matched to a gene. This CDR3 is built from 14 residues. Germline-derived CDR1 and CDR2 are MDHEN and SYDVKM. CDR3 coding DNA: TGTGCCAGCAGTGCGGGACAGGGGCTAAATGAGCAGTTCTTC. This encodes CASSAGQGLNEQFF.

About this clone itself: Other DNA variants within this sample encode the same CDR3. The rearrangement joins TRBV4-3 to TRBJ1-1, with D perhaps TRBD1 (6 bases). Trimming cost V 0 bases and J 0 bases, with 8 bases left between them. Germline assignment: CDR1 LGHNA and CDR2 YSLEER. This CDR3 region has 15 residues. CDR3 sequence reads: CASSQDTGLNTEAFF. For the CDR3, the DNA is TGCGCCAGCAGCCAAGATACAGGGCTGAACACTGAAGCTTTCTTT.

The V and J genes are TRBV5-4 and TRBJ2-5, with 12 positions matching TRBD2. Germline V lookup: CDR1 SGHNT, CDR2 YYREEE (reference sequence). CDR3 length equals 16 residues. Trimming removed 10 bases from V and 4 bases from J; junction bases left unmatched: 14. CDR3 region: CASARRLAGGLETQYF. The DNA of the CDR3 is TGTGCCTCAGCCCGACGGCTAGCGGGGGGGTTAGAGACCCAGTACTTC.

The chain carries TRBV27 and TRBJ1-1; a weak D match, TRBD1 (6 bases). The germline gives CDR1 MNHEY, CDR2 SMNVEV (reference sequence). The V and J ends lost 6 bases and 6 bases respectively, with 17 bases between them. The CDR3 contains 14 residues. Here the CDR3 DNA reads TGTGCCAGCAGCAGACAGGCGAACACTGCTGAAGCTTTCTTT. This gives the protein CASSRQANTAEAFF.